These T cell receptor beta chains were read from a single sample in a study of blood T cell repertoires in COVID-19. Profiling relied on immunoSEQ multiplex PCR, and the TCRdb table lists in-frame clones only, not all of them. The sample carries about 140,000 clones, 75% to 90% recorded once. The sequencing sample was made of PBMCs or T cells enriched from blood (not recorded which). The receptors here all came from a man in his 70s who had been exposed to COVID-19. The CDR3 runs from the conserved cysteine through the conserved F or W. D genes are given only for firm matches. Clone size is stated in some rows and not others, as once, few, many or a class when expanded.

TRBV18,.,.,TRBJ2-7,13,TGTGCCAGCTCACGGGACATCTCCTACGAGCAGTACTTC,CASSRDISYEQYF
TRBV29-1,.,TRBD1,TRBJ1-1,12,TGCAGCGTACACAGGGGTAATACTGAAGCTTTCTTT,CSVHRGNTEAFF
TRBV27,.,.,TRBJ2-7,14,TGTGCCAGCAGTTCGCCAGGGTGGGCCTACGAGCAGTACTTC,CASSSPGWAYEQYF
TRBV2,.,.,TRBJ1-3,15,TGTGCCAGCAGATTACAGGGCATCTCTGGAAACACCATATATTTT,CASRLQGISGNTIYF
TRBV5-8,.,.,TRBJ2-1,17,TGTGCCAGCAGCTGGGCCGGGACTTCGAGCTCCTACAATGAGCAGTTCTTC,CASSWAGTSSSYNEQFF
TRBV29-1,.,.,TRBJ1-2,13,TGCAGCGTTGATCCGCAGACTAACTATGGCTACACCTTC,CSVDPQTNYGYTF
TRBV4-3,.,.,TRBJ1-5,14,TGCGCCAGCAGCCCAGGGATCAGCAATCAGCCCCAGCATTTT,CASSPGISNQPQHF
TRBV7-7,.,TRBD2,TRBJ2-1,15,TGTGCCAGCAGCTTAGGAGCGGGAGGGTCGGTTGAGCAGTTCTTC,CASSLGAGGSVEQFF
TRBV7-2,once,.,TRBJ1-1,13,TGTGCCAGCAGCTTTGGGGCGAACACTGAAGCTTTCTTT,CASSFGANTEAFF
TRBV10-2,.,TRBD1,TRBJ2-1,15,TGCGCCAGCAGTGACCAGGGGGCTTTTTACAATGAGCAGTTCTTC,CASSDQGAFYNEQFF
TRBV3-1/TRBV3-2,.,.,TRBJ2-2,15,TGTGCCAGCAGCCGTTGGACAGAGAACACCGGGGAGCTGTTTTTT,CASSRWTENTGELFF
TRBV25-1,.,.,TRBJ1-2,13,TGTGCCAGCAGTGAACGGTACAGGGATGGCTACACCTTC,CASSERYRDGYTF
TRBV11-2,once,TRBD1,TRBJ1-6,15,TGTGCCAGCAGCTCATGGACAGGGAAGAATTCACCCCTCCACTTT,CASSSWTGKNSPLHF
TRBV6-6,.,.,TRBJ1-4,15,TGTGCCAGCAGCCCACCCGCGGGGGCTAATGAAAAACTGTTTTTT,CASSPPAGANEKLFF
TRBV6-2/TRBV6-3,.,TRBD2,TRBJ2-4,17,TGTGCCAGCAGTTACTCCCAGCGGGGGAGCCCTGAAAACATTCAGTACTTC,CASSYSQRGSPENIQYF
TRBV30,.,.,TRBJ2-7,15,TGTGCCTGGAGTCCAAAGGTGGGGACATTATACGAGCAGTACTTC,CAWSPKVGTLYEQYF
TRBV27,once,.,TRBJ1-2,12,TGTGCCAGCAAGGCAGGGAACTATGGCTACACCTTC,CASKAGNYGYTF
TRBV5-1,.,.,TRBJ1-6,16,TGCGCCAGCAGCCCACTAGGGCAGGGAGCGGGTTCACCCCTCCACTTT,CASSPLGQGAGSPLHF
TRBV27,once,TRBD1,TRBJ2-7,19,TGTGCCAGCAGTTTATCGGCCCTCTTGGACAGGGGAGTTTCCTACGAGCAGTACTTC,CASSLSALLDRGVSYEQYF
TRBV19,.,TRBD2,TRBJ2-7,14,TGTGCCAGCCGTCTAGCGGGAGGGCCCGGGGAGCAGTACTTC,CASRLAGGPGEQYF
TRBV12-5,.,.,TRBJ1-6,15,TGTGCTAGTGGTTTGGACCCCAGGGTTGGGTCACCCCTCCACTTT,CASGLDPRVGSPLHF
TRBV29-1,.,.,TRBJ2-7,11,TGCAGCGTTGAGTGGCGACAGGAGCAGTACTTC,CSVEWRQEQYF
TRBV24-1,once,TRBD2,TRBJ2-1,16,TGTGCCACCAGTGACCCCGGCCTAGCGGGAGGCTATGAGCAGTTCTTC,CATSDPGLAGGYEQFF
TRBV19,.,TRBD2,TRBJ2-5,15,TGTGCCAGTAGTATTCGTAGCGGGGTGGGCGAGACCCAGTACTTC,CASSIRSGVGETQYF
TRBV12-5,.,TRBD1,TRBJ1-5,14,TGTGCTAGTGGCCCAAATACAGGGGATCAGCCCCAGCATTTT,CASGPNTGDQPQHF
TRBV15,.,TRBD1,TRBJ2-7,15,TGTGCCACCAGCAGTGACAGGGGTATCTCCTACGAGCAGTACTTC,CATSSDRGISYEQYF
TRBV6-2/TRBV6-3,.,TRBD2,TRBJ2-7,15,TGTGCCAGCAGCCGACCGGGACTAGCAGTCTACGAGCAGTACTTC,CASSRPGLAVYEQYF
TRBV7-2,.,.,TRBJ2-3,13,TGTGCCAGCAGCTTGACGCGGTCCGATACGCAGTATTTT,CASSLTRSDTQYF
TRBV11-2,.,.,TRBJ2-7,13,TGTGCCAGCAAGGATAGCGGCCCTTACGAGCAGTACTTC,CASKDSGPYEQYF
TRBV7-2,once,.,TRBJ2-3,15,TGTGCCAGCAGCTTACCCAGCGGGAGCACAGATACGCAGTATTTT,CASSLPSGSTDTQYF
TRBV28,.,TRBD1,TRBJ2-5,13,TGTGCCAGTAAGACAGGGTTACAAGAGACCCAGTACTTC,CASKTGLQETQYF
TRBV7-2,.,.,TRBJ1-1,12,TGTGCCAGCAAGAAGGGAGACACTGAAGCTTTCTTT,CASKKGDTEAFF
TRBV6-5,.,.,TRBJ1-1,15,TGTGCCAGCCTCACGATGGGGGGGATGAACACTGAAGCTTTCTTT,CASLTMGGMNTEAFF
TRBV5-8,once,TRBD2,TRBJ2-3,19,TGTGCCAGCAGCGTGGGACTTAGCGGGAGGGCCCTTATCACAGATACGCAGTATTTT,CASSVGLSGRALITDTQYF
TRBV5-1,few,.,TRBJ2-2,15,TGCGCCAGCAGCTTAGCGACTATGAACACCGGGGAGCTGTTTTTT,CASSLATMNTGELFF
TRBV15,.,.,TRBJ2-7,14,TGTGCCACCAGCAGAGGGAGGCCGACCTACGAGCAGTACTTC,CATSRGRPTYEQYF
TRBV28,.,.,TRBJ1-3,15,TGTGCCAGCACCTCGATAGGGGAACCTGGAAACACCATATATTTT,CASTSIGEPGNTIYF
TRBV30,.,.,TRBJ2-3,15,TGTGCCTGGAGTGTACCGGGCTCCAGGGCAGATACGCAGTATTTT,CAWSVPGSRADTQYF
TRBV25-1,.,TRBD1,TRBJ1-6,15,TGTGCCAGCAGTGAAGACAGGGCCTATAATTCACCCCTCCACTTT,CASSEDRAYNSPLHF
TRBV18,.,.,TRBJ1-1,14,TGTGCCAGCTCACCGGGGAGAGCGAACACTGAAGCTTTCTTT,CASSPGRANTEAFF
TRBV12-3/TRBV12-4,.,.,TRBJ1-2,12,TGTGCCAGCAGCCCGATTGCGGGGGGCTACACCTTC,CASSPIAGGYTF
TRBV18,few,TRBD1,TRBJ1-4,15,TGTGCCAGCTCACCACGGACAGGGGAGGGCGAAAAACTGTTTTTT,CASSPRTGEGEKLFF
TRBV20-1,.,.,TRBJ1-2,11,TGCAGTGGGGGAGGGCCCAATGGCTACACCTTC,CSGGGPNGYTF
TRBV6-2/TRBV6-3,.,TRBD1,TRBJ2-7,14,TGTGCCAGCAGTTCCCACAGGGGTGGCTACGAGCAGTACTTC,CASSSHRGGYEQYF
TRBV4-3,once,TRBD2,TRBJ2-7,18,TGCGCCAGCAGCCCATCTCTGGGACTAGCGGGAGGGGGCTACGAGCAGTACTTC,CASSPSLGLAGGGYEQYF
TRBV5-4,.,TRBD1,TRBJ2-2,15,TGTGCCAGCAGCTTGGACAGGGGACCCACCGGGGAGCTGTTTTTT,CASSLDRGPTGELFF
TRBV3-1/TRBV3-2,.,TRBD2,TRBJ2-3,17,TGTGCCAGCAGCCAACCTCTGACTAGCGGGAGAGCAGATACGCAGTATTTT,CASSQPLTSGRADTQYF
TRBV7-9,.,.,TRBJ2-5,12,TGTGCCAGCAGCTCCGGGTGGGAGACCCAGTACTTC,CASSSGWETQYF
TRBV29-1,.,TRBD1,TRBJ1-2,13,TGCAGCGTTGAACATGGGACAGAAGATGGCTACACCTTC,CSVEHGTEDGYTF
TRBV5-6,.,.,TRBJ2-1,12,TGTGCCAGCAGTACCCGGGTGAATGAGCAGTTCTTC,CASSTRVNEQFF
TRBV3-1/TRBV3-2,.,.,TRBJ2-7,14,TGTGCCAGCAGCCCGAGCGGAGGGGCCTACGAGCAGTACTTC,CASSPSGGAYEQYF
TRBV5-6,.,.,TRBJ2-1,16,TGTGCCAGCAGCTTAACCGGGACTCCCCGGGTCAATGAGCAGTTCTTC,CASSLTGTPRVNEQFF
TRBV10-1,.,.,TRBJ1-4,13,TGCGCCAGCTCCGCCGGGGTGAGAGAAAAACTGTTTTTT,CASSAGVREKLFF
TRBV6-2/TRBV6-3,.,.,TRBJ2-7,17,TGTGCCAGCAGTTACATGGTCGGTGTCTCCTCCCAGGGCGAGCAGTACTTC,CASSYMVGVSSQGEQYF